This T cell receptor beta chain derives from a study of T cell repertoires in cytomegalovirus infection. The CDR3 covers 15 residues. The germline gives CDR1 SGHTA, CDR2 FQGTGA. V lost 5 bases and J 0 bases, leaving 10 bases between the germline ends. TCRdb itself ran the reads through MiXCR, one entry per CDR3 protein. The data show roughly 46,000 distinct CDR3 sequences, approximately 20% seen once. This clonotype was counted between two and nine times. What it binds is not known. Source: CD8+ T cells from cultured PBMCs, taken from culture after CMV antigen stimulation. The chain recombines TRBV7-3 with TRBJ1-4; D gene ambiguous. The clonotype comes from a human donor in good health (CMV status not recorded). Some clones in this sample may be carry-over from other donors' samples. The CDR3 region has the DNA TGTGCCAGCAGCAAGACCGGGGCAACTAATGAAAAACTGTTTTTT. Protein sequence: CASSKTGATNEKLFF.